The present TCR beta chain was sequenced within a study of T cell repertoires in cytomegalovirus infection (dated by TCRdb to between 2017 and 2020). As for the study more broadly: Because public TCR beta signatures pointed to carriage of CMV infection together with the matching HLA type, the HLA type of each donor mattered for the analysis. Paper-wide results and their limitations: In both this cohort and an independent approximately 400-donor cohort, the cumulative frequency of public TCR beta family members distinguished carriers of CMV infection plus the relevant HLA type. The ex vivo response was dominated by HLA-C-restricted CMV-specific TCR beta clonotypes, and the single most frequent clonotype in two of eight donors was supplied by these HLA-C-restricted clonotypes.

Note on this clonotype: Its specific antigen is unknown. No base quality information exists; no much larger clone differs at one position.

The instrument given in TCRdb is Illumina HiSeq 1500. TCRdb reprocessing: public reads trimmed at Q25 with fastp, clones called with MiXCR, in-frame beta chains kept. Identical CDR3 protein sequences are pooled into one entry, listed with their most common genes and DNA. In all, the sample holds around 530,000 distinct CDR3 sequences, and about 17% of those were seen once. Of the sample, 20% to 30% falls within the top ten clones. Reading the germline V gene (reference sequence) gives CDR1 DFQATT and CDR2 SNEGSKA. Including the terminal cysteine and phenylalanine, the CDR3 comprises 15 residues. Only CDR3 DNA is held: 45 bases, read in frame from base 1. The germline V and J ends show losses of 5 bases and 1 base respectively, and no gene match explains 2 bases of the junction.

This receptor was taken from a human donor in good health (CMV status not recorded). Some clones in this sample may be carry-over from other donors' samples. The chain is encoded by TRBV20-1 joined to TRBJ2-1, with 13 bases matching TRBD2. The specimen was CD8+ T cells from PBMCs. The CDR3 protein is CSAPGLAGSYNEQFF. In nucleotides, the sequence is TGCAGTGCTCCGGGACTAGCGGGGTCCTACAATGAGCAGTTCTTC.